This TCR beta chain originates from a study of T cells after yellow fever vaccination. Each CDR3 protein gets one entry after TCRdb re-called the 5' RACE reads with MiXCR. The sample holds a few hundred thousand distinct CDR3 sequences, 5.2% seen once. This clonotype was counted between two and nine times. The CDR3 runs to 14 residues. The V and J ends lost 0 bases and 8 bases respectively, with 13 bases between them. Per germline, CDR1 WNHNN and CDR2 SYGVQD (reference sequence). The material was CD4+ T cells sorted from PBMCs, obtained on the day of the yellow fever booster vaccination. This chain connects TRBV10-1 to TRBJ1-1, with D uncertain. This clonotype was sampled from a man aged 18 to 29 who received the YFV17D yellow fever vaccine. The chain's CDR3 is CASSESPGPLEAFF. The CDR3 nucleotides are TGCGCCAGCAGTGAGTCCCCCGGGCCCCTGGAAGCTTTCTTT.